A selection of T cell receptor beta chains follows, all from one sample in a study of blood T cell repertoires in COVID-19. Produced via immunoSEQ multiplex PCR; TCRdb's table is partial and in-frame only. The sample shows approximately 150,000 clones, roughly 84% of them seen only once. Sequenced material: peripheral blood. Receptor source: a human donor with acute or convalescent COVID-19. The donor label of this sample is uncertain. The CDR3 runs from the conserved cysteine through the conserved F or W. Fields, in order: J gene, D gene, V gene, clone size, CDR3 DNA, CDR3 protein. The D gene is left open where the match is weak. Clone sizes are given selectively: once, few, many, or a class where the clone is expanded.

J: TRBJ2-1; D: .; V: TRBV7-2; size: .; DNA: TGTGCCAGCAGCTCCCGGGACACAAATGAGCAGTTCTTC; CDR3: CASSSRDTNEQFF
J: TRBJ2-5; D: TRBD2; V: TRBV5-6; size: few; DNA: TGTGCCAGCAGCTTGCGCAGCGGGAGTTTAGAGACCCAGTACTTC; CDR3: CASSLRSGSLETQYF
J: TRBJ1-1; D: .; V: TRBV7-8; size: .; DNA: TGTGCCAGCAGCTTAGAATTGGACATGAACACTGAAGCTTTCTTT; CDR3: CASSLELDMNTEAFF
J: TRBJ2-1; D: TRBD2; V: TRBV11-3; size: .; DNA: TGTGCCAGCAGTCTTTCGGGGGGGGAGCAGTTCTTC; CDR3: CASSLSGGEQFF
J: TRBJ1-6; D: .; V: TRBV9; size: .; DNA: TGTGCCAGCAGCGTAGGCAGGGACTCCTATAATTCACCCCTCCACTTT; CDR3: CASSVGRDSYNSPLHF
J: TRBJ1-1; D: TRBD1; V: TRBV29-1; size: .; DNA: TGCAGCGTAACAGGGGTAACTGAAGCTTTCTTT; CDR3: CSVTGVTEAFF
J: TRBJ1-1; D: TRBD1; V: TRBV30; size: .; DNA: TGTGCCTGGAGTCCCATGACAGGGCTCACTGAAGCTTTCTTT; CDR3: CAWSPMTGLTEAFF
J: TRBJ2-5; D: TRBD1; V: TRBV6-5; size: .; DNA: TGTGCCAGCAGTTACTCGAATCGAGGGGGCAGGGAGACCCAGTACTTC; CDR3: CASSYSNRGGRETQYF
J: TRBJ2-5; D: .; V: TRBV11-2; size: .; DNA: TGTGCCAGCAGCTTAGATTCCCCTGACAGTCAGTACTTC; CDR3: CASSLDSPDSQYF
J: TRBJ2-2; D: TRBD2; V: TRBV7-2; size: .; DNA: TGTGCCAGCAGCCGGGTTATAGGACTAGAGGTCGGGGAGCTGTTTTTT; CDR3: CASSRVIGLEVGELFF
J: TRBJ2-1; D: .; V: TRBV4-3; size: .; DNA: TGCGCCAGCAGCCTTGTGGGGGGGGCTACCTACAATGAGCAGTTCTTC; CDR3: CASSLVGGATYNEQFF
J: TRBJ2-2; D: TRBD1; V: TRBV19; size: few; DNA: TGTGCCACGAGGGACAGAACGAACACCGGGGAGCTGTTTTTT; CDR3: CATRDRTNTGELFF
J: TRBJ1-5; D: .; V: TRBV6-5; size: .; DNA: TGTGCCAGCAGTCGACAGCCCAATCAGCCCCAGCATTTT; CDR3: CASSRQPNQPQHF
J: TRBJ1-5; D: .; V: TRBV27; size: .; DNA: TGTGCCAGTGCGAATTCCGTTAGCAATCAGCCCCAGCATTTT; CDR3: CASANSVSNQPQHF
J: TRBJ2-3; D: TRBD2; V: TRBV6-5; size: once; DNA: TGTGCCAGCAGTTACGTAGCGGGTCGCACAGATACGCAGTATTTT; CDR3: CASSYVAGRTDTQYF
J: TRBJ2-3; D: TRBD2; V: TRBV4-2; size: .; DNA: TGTGCCAGCAGCCAAGATATACCGGGACTAGTGACGGCAGATACGCAGTATTTT; CDR3: CASSQDIPGLVTADTQYF
J: TRBJ2-7; D: TRBD1; V: TRBV5-1; size: once; DNA: TGCGCCAGCAGCCCTGGCGCCCGTGGGGACAGGACCTACGAGCAGTACTTC; CDR3: CASSPGARGDRTYEQYF
J: TRBJ2-5; D: .; V: TRBV18; size: .; DNA: TGTGCCAGCTCCGACGCTAGGCCTAGCGCCCAAGAGACCCAGTACTTC; CDR3: CASSDARPSAQETQYF